The present T cell receptor (beta chain) was sequenced within a study of vaccination and CD4 T cells after COVID-19 (dated by TCRdb to 2022 to 2024). The study in broad terms: Six males and four females were included in the convalescent cohort, with two Hispanic individuals, seven Caucasians, two Asians and one multiracial person represented. Two doses of either the Pfizer-BioNTech BNT162b2 vaccine (n=8) or the Moderna mRNA-1273 vaccine (n=2) were administered to participants. Post-vaccine blood samples were obtained a median of approximately 74 days after the second vaccine dose, with a range of roughly 13 to 250 days. Memory CD4+ T cell crossreactivity between SARS-CoV-2 and common cold coronavirus spike proteins was assessed at the TCR clonotype level in an earlier paper using these donors. In control cultures, a CEFX viral epitope pool was used as positive control, an HIV-1 Nef peptide pool was used as negative control, or no peptide was added. Culture stimuli were overlapping spike peptide pools from SARS-CoV-2 and from the common cold coronaviruses HCoV-NL63, HCoV-OC43 and HCoV-229E. Post-COVID blood samples from convalescent patients were collected a median of about 100 days after diagnosis, with a range of 35 to 161 days. The spike-specific CD4+ TCR repertoire was compared before and after mRNA vaccination in nine to ten COVID-19 convalescent patients and several infection-naive healthy vaccine recipients. Overall results and qualifications from the work: Among the post-vaccine SARS-CoV-2-reactive clones in convalescent patients, a median approximately 86% showed up only after vaccination, which suggests vaccine-specific priming. The median number of SARS-CoV-2-reactive clonotypes rose from under 25 after infection to approximately 41 after vaccination, but the change was not significant. Of the vaccine-specific clones in convalescent patients, 304 of 307, or nearly all, reacted only to SARS-CoV-2 spike and did not cross-react with common cold coronaviruses. Relatively few convalescent patients were included in the study, and early timepoints after natural infection were not analyzed.

As encoded in the germline V gene, CDR1 is MGHDK while CDR2 is SYGVNS. At the junction V is shortened by 4 bases and J by 4 bases, with 16 bases in between. Including cysteine and phenylalanine, the CDR3 has 16 amino acids. Only CDR3 DNA is held: 48 bases, read in frame from base 1. A remark on this clonotype: It lacks a known antigen. No clone much larger than this one lies a single base away; base qualities are absent.

Libraries were built with PCR. DNA from cultured CD4+ T cells underwent TCR sequencing with the Oncomine TCR Beta short-read assay at the Johns Hopkins FTIC core. The QIAamp micro DNA kit was used to extract genomic DNA from the cultured CD4+ T cells. The Oncomine TCR Beta libraries from cultured CD4+ T cells were pooled using unique dual indexes and then sequenced on an Illumina iSeq 100. The original pipeline was this. Non-productive sequences were removed, and CDR3s not starting with C, not ending with F or W, or shorter than 7 amino acids were discarded. Antigen-specific clonotypes were identified with the MANAFEST web application by comparing peptide-stimulated wells with reference and other culture wells. For a clone to be called positive, the clone needed an FDR below 0.05, an odds ratio above 5, and a productive frequency above 0.1% in at least two of three replicate wells. A clonotype was classed as cross-reactive if the clonotype showed significant expansion both in SARS-CoV-2 spike wells and in at least one common cold coronavirus spike condition. Using R version 3.6.1, CDR3 homology was evaluated through Levenshtein distances (stringdist) along with unrooted phylogenetic trees (ape). The public reads were reanalyzed by TCRdb: fastp trimming at Q25, MiXCR alignment, in-frame beta chains only. Identical CDR3 proteins give one entry, which carries the most common genes and DNA. The V and J calls follow TCRdb's processing rather than the paper's. In this sample the table shows about 6,900 distinct CDR3 sequences, 52% of which occur a single time. Clones ranked in the top ten supply 30% to 40% of the sample.

Per the publication, the treatment or condition label means: roughly nine-day PBMC culture with coronavirus spike peptide pools or control peptides (ViraFEST assay). CD4+ T cells from unexposed donors were collected before the COVID-19 pandemic (2011-2018). The ViraFEST assay was used in the study, in which antigen-specific T cells were expanded with peptide pools and expanded clonotypes were subsequently identified by TCR sequencing. Each well held two million PBMCs cultured with approximately 10 ug/ml peptide pools in IMDM containing approximately 5% human AB serum and roughly 9.3 IU/ml IL-2. On days 3 and 7, half of the culture medium was replaced with fresh IL-2-containing medium. After about 11 days of culture, CD4+ T cells were isolated by negative selection using the EasySep CD4+ T cell isolation kit. As cell number allowed, CD4+ T cells from unexposed donors were tested for reactivity to SARS-CoV-2 S and N and to four common cold coronavirus spike pools. PBMCs were separated from whole blood using Ficoll-Paque Plus gradient centrifugation and then either used fresh or cryopreserved at -140C. Culture conditions were generally each tested in triplicate wells. The leukapheresis product used for the unexposed donors was purchased from a commercial source.

The sequencing input was CD4+ T cells from blood, cultured in vitro. This clonotype was sampled from a human donor in good health. This sequence uses TRBV25-1 and TRBJ2-2; D gene: possibly TRBD1, on 6 matching bases. The sequence in DNA is TGTGCCAGCAGTGCCCGTGGGGGCCTGAGCACCGGGGAGCTGTTTTTT. This sequence encodes CASSARGGLSTGELFF.